What follows is one T cell receptor (beta chain) and its context. The target antigen is unknown. Germline V gene sequence: CDR1 MDHEN, CDR2 SYDVKM. Trimming shortened V by 11 bases and J by 3 bases, and 10 bases separated the two germline ends. This CDR3 spans 11 amino acids. The data were produced by immunoSEQ multiplex PCR, yet TCRdb's version contains in-frame clones alone and is incomplete. The sample lists around 200,000 clones; approximately 91% were seen once. This record comes from a study of T cell responses to AZD1222 COVID-19 vaccine. Study findings and constraints: Vaccine-associated CD4 TCRs ranged over spike, dominating at 160-218 and 743-854. Only six AZD1222 recipients tested seropositive at baseline.

This chain links TRBV28 with TRBJ1-2; no firm D call. This specimen was peripheral blood, taken on day 0 of AZD1222 vaccination. The clonotype was recovered from an adult in good health. CDR3 amino acids: CALSSDYGYTF. DNA for the CDR3: TGTGCCCTCTCCTCCGACTATGGCTACACCTTC.